The rows below give T cell receptor beta chains drawn from one sample of a study of T cells after yellow fever vaccination. Using its own MiXCR run on the 5' RACE reads, TCRdb lists one record per CDR3 protein. The data show about 50,000 distinct CDR3 sequences, 7.4% seen once. Specimen: CD8+ T cells sorted from PBMCs, collected around 16 days after the first yellow fever vaccination. The receptors originated from a man aged 18-30 years who received the YFV17D yellow fever vaccine. CDR3s include the opening cysteine and the closing phenylalanine or tryptophan. The order of the fields is V gene, J gene, clone size, D gene, CDR3 DNA, CDR3 protein. A D gene is named only where the DNA matches it firmly. Some rows mark clone size as missing; the rest say once, few, many or name a class of expanded clone.

>TRBV19|TRBJ2-1|many|TRBD2
TGTGCCACCTCCGGGACTAGCGGGGCCGATTCCTACAATGAGCAGTTCTTC
CATSGTSGADSYNEQFF
>TRBV12-3/TRBV12-4|TRBJ2-7|many|-
TGTGCCAGCAGTTTCCCGGGACTTCCCTACGAGCAGTACTTC
CASSFPGLPYEQYF
>TRBV7-9|TRBJ2-7|many|TRBD2
TGTGCCAGCAGCTGGGGCGGGGGGACACTCTACGAGCAGTACTTC
CASSWGGGTLYEQYF
>TRBV6-2/TRBV6-3|TRBJ2-2|-|-
TGTGCCAGCAGTTTCCTGGTTGACATGCCTCACACCGGGGAGCTGTTTTTT
CASSFLVDMPHTGELFF
>TRBV30|TRBJ2-7|-|TRBD1
TGTGCCTGGAGTGTTACAGGGGGATACTACGAGCAGTACTTC
CAWSVTGGYYEQYF
>TRBV10-3|TRBJ2-2|many|-
TGTGCCATCAGTGATAGGCAGGGTAACACCGGGGAGCTGTTTTTT
CAISDRQGNTGELFF
>TRBV5-1|TRBJ2-3|few|-
TGCGCCAGCAGCCCCCTACAGGGCAGCACAGATACGCAGTATTTT
CASSPLQGSTDTQYF
>TRBV5-1|TRBJ1-2|many|TRBD1
TGCGCCAGCAGCGCAGGGGGCCTGGGTGTGATCTATGGCTACACCTTC
CASSAGGLGVIYGYTF
>TRBV6-1|TRBJ1-5|many|-
TGTGCCAGCAGACCATCGATTGGGGGTCAGCCCCAGCATTTT
CASRPSIGGQPQHF
>TRBV10-3|TRBJ2-3|many|-
TGTGCCATCAAAGGGGACCGGGGGTCGCGCACAGATACGCAGTATTTT
CAIKGDRGSRTDTQYF
>TRBV12-3/TRBV12-4|TRBJ1-5|many|TRBD1
TGTGCCAGCAGCCCAGACAGGGCTCATCAGCCCCAGCATTTT
CASSPDRAHQPQHF
>TRBV7-9|TRBJ2-7|many|TRBD2
TGTGCCAGCAGATTAGAAATAACTAGCGGGACCACCTACGAGCAGTACTTC
CASRLEITSGTTYEQYF
>TRBV23-1|TRBJ2-1|many|-
TGCGCCAGCAGTCTAGAAAGCCCGGGTTTCAATGAGCAGTTCTTC
CASSLESPGFNEQFF
>TRBV6-2/TRBV6-3|TRBJ1-2|many|-
TGTGCCAGCAGTTATCAGGTCGCGGGCGGCTACACCTTC
CASSYQVAGGYTF
>TRBV20-1|TRBJ1-2|many|-
TGCAGTGGCCCCCTGACATGGGAGCATGGCTACACCTTC
CSGPLTWEHGYTF
>TRBV29-1|TRBJ2-1|many|-
TGCAGCGTTGAAGATCCAAGGCTTCTTGAGCAGTTCTTC
CSVEDPRLLEQFF
>TRBV2|TRBJ2-2|many|TRBD1
TGTGCCAGCAAGGCGACAGGGGGTTCCCGGGAGCTGTTTTTT
CASKATGGSRELFF
>TRBV27|TRBJ1-2|many|-
TGTGCCAGCAGTTTAACCAGATCCTATGGCTACACCTTC
CASSLTRSYGYTF
>TRBV24-1|TRBJ1-1|many|-
TGTGCCACCAGCCAGGGTGAAGTGACTGAAGCTTTCTTT
CATSQGEVTEAFF
>TRBV5-5|TRBJ2-7|many|-
TGTGCCAGCAGCTTGGGTCCATTTTTGTCCTACGAGCAGTACTTC
CASSLGPFLSYEQYF
>TRBV28|TRBJ2-5|many|-
TGTGCCAGCAGTTTATCAAAGACCCAGTACTTC
CASSLSKTQYF
>TRBV12-3/TRBV12-4|TRBJ1-6|many|-
TGTGCCAGCAGCCCCTCGGGCAATTCACCCCTCCACTTT
CASSPSGNSPLHF
>TRBV6-5|TRBJ2-3|many|TRBD1
TGTGCCAGCAGTTACGGGGTGGACAGGGGGATAGATACGCAGTATTTT
CASSYGVDRGIDTQYF